What follows describes a single TCR beta chain. This record belongs to a study of shared clonotypes between healthy human individuals. CDR1 and CDR2 (germline): SQVTM, ANQGSEA. The CDR3 spans 11 residues. V shed 7 bases, J shed 7 bases, and the junction held 3 bases outside the gene matches. Produced via immunoSEQ multiplex PCR; TCRdb's table is partial and in-frame only. The table shows over a million clones, with around 74% occurring only once. The sequence derives from a man in his late teens or twenties in good health. Sample: memory CD4+ T cells sorted from blood. Subset of the sample: CD45RA-negative fraction. This sequence joins TRBV29-1 and TRBJ1-1; TRBD1 matches at 10 bases. CDR3: CSAGTGVEAFF. CDR3 DNA sequence: TGCAGCGCCGGGACAGGGGTTGAAGCTTTCTTT. The full variable domain, completed using reference TRBV29-1 and TRBJ1-1, is SAVISQKPSRDICQRGTSLTIQCQVDSQVTMMFWYRQQPGQSLTLIATANQGSEATYESGFVIDKFPISRPNLTFSTLTVSNMSPEDSSIYLCSAGTGVEAFFGQGTRLTVV.